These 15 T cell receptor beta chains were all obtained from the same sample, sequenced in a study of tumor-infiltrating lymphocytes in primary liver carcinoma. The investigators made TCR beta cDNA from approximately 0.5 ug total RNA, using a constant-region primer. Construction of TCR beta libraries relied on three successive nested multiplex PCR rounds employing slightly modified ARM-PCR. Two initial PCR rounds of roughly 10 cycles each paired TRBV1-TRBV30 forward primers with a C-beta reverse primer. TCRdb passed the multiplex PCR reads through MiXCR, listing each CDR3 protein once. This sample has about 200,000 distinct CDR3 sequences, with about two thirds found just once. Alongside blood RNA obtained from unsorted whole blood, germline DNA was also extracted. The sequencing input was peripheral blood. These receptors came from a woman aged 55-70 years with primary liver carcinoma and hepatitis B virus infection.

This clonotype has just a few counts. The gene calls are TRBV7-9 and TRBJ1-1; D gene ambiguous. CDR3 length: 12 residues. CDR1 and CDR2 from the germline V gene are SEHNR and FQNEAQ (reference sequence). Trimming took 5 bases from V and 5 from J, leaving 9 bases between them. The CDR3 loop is CASSLRETEAFF. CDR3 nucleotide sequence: TGTGCCAGCAGCCTACGGGAGACTGAAGCTTTCTTT.

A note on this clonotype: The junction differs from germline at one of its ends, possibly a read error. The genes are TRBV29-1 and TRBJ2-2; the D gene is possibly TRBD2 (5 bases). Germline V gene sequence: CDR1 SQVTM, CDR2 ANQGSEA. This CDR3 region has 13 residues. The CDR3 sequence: CSVSGLNTGELFF. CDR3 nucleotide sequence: TGCAGCGTTAGCGGTTTGAACACAGGGGAGCTGTTTTTT.

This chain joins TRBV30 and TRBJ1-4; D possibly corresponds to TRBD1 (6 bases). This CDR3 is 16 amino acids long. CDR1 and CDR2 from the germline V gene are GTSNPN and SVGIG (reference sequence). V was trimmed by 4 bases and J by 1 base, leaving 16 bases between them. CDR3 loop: CAWTDRRGRTNEKLFF. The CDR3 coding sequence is TGTGCCTGGACGGATAGGAGGGGGAGAACTAATGAAAAACTGTTTTTT.

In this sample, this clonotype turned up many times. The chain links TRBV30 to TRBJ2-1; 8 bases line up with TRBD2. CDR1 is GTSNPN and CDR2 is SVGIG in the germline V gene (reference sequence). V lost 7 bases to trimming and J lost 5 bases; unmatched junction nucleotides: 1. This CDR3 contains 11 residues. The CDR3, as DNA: TGTGCCTCCGGGAGGGACAATGAGCAGTTCTTC. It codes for CASGRDNEQFF.

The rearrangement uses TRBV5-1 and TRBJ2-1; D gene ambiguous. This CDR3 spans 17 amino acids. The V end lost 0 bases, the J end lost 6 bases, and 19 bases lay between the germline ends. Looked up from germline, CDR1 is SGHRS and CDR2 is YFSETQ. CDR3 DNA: TGCGCCAGCAGCTTGGCCTCCGAAGTAGTGGCGGTCAATGAGCAGTTCTTC. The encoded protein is CASSLASEVVAVNEQFF.

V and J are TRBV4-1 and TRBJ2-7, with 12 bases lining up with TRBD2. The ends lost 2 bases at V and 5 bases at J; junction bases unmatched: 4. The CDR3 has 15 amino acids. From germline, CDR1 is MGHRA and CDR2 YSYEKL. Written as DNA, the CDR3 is TGCGCCAGCAGCCAAAGGACTAGCGGGAACCACGAGCAGTACTTC. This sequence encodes CASSQRTSGNHEQYF.

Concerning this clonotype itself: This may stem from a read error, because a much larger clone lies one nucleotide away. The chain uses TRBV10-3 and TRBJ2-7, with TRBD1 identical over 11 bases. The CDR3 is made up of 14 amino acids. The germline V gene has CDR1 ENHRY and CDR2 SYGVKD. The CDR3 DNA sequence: TGTGCCATCAGGAAGGGACAGGGGGAAAACGAGCAGCACTTC. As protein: CAIRKGQGENEQHF.

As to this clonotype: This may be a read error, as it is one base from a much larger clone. The CDR3 loop reads CASSLARTPGIVCEQYF. Written as DNA, the CDR3 is TGTGCCAGCAGCTTGGCACGGACACCGGGTATAGTCTGCGAGCAGTACTTC. V and J are TRBV5-6 and TRBJ2-7; tentatively, D is TRBD1 (5 bases). Germline V gene sequence: CDR1 SGHDT, CDR2 YYEEEE. Trimming stripped 0 bases from V and 6 bases from J, with 22 bases between. The CDR3 runs 17 residues. The complete variable domain, with remaining parts taken from reference TRBV5-6 and TRBJ2-7, reads DAGVTQSPTHLIKTRGQQVTLRCSPKSGHDTVSWYQQALGQGPQFIFQYYEEEERQRGNFPDRFSGHQFPNYSSELNVNALLLGDSALYLCASSLARTPGIVCEQYFGPGTRLTVT.

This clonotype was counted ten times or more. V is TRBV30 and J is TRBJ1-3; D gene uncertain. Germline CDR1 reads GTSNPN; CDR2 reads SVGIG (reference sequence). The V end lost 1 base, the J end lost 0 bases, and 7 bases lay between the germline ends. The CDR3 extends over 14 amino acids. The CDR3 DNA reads TGTGCCTGGAGTGGGGGTGGCTCTGGAAACACCATATATTTT. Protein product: CAWSGGGSGNTIYF. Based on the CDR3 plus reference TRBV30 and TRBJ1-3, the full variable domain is SQTIHQWPATLVQPVGSPLSLECTVEGTSNPNLYWYRQAAGRGLQLLFYSVGIGQISSEVPQNLSASRPQDRQFILSSKKLLLSDSGFYLCAWSGGGSGNTIYFGEGSWLTVV.

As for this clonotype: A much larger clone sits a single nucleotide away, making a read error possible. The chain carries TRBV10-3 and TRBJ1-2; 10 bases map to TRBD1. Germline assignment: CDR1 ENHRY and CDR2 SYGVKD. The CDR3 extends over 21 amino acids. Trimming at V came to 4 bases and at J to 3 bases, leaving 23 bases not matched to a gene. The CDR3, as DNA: TGTGCCATCAGTGCGGAACTCGGGGCGCGGACAGGGGGTTCTCCTGACTATGGCTACACCTTC. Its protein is CAISAELGARTGGSPDYGYTF.

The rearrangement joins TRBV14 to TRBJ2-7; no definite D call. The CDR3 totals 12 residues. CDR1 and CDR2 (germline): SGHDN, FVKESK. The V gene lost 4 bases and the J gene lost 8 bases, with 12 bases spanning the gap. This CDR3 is CASSPCPQQQYF. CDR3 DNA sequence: TGTGCCAGCAGCCCGTGTCCCCAACAGCAGTACTTC.

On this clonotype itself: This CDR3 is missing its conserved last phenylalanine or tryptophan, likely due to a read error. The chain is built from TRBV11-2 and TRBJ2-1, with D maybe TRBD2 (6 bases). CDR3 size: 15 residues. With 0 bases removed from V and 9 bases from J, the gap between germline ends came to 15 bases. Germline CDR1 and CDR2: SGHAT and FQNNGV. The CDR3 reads CASSLEGGTISEQFL. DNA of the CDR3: TGTGCCAGCAGCTTAGAGGGAGGAACTATCAGTGAGCAGTTCTTA.

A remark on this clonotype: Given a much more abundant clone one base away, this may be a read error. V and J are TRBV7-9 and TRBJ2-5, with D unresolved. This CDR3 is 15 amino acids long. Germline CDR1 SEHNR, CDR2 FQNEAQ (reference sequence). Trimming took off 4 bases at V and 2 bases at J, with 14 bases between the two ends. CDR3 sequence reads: CASSCQPVGQETQYF. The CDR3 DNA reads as TGTGCCAGCAGCTGCCAACCCGTGGGTCAAGAGACCCAGTACTTC. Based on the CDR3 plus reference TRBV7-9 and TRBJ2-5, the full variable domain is DTGVSQNPRHKITKRGQNVTFRCDPISEHNRLYWYRQTLGQGPEFLTYFQNEAQLEKSRLLSDRFSAERPKGSFSTLEIQRTEQGDSAMYLCASSCQPVGQETQYFGPGTRLLVL.

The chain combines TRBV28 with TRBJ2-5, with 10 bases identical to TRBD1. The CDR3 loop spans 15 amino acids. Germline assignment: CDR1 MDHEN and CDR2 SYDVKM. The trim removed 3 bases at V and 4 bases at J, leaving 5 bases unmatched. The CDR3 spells CASSFQDRGRETQYF. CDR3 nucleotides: TGTGCCAGCAGTTTTCAGGACAGGGGGAGAGAGACCCAGTACTTC.

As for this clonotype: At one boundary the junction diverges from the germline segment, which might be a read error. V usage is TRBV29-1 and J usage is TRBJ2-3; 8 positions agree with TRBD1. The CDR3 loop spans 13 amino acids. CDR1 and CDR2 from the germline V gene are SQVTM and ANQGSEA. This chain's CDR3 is CSVTGADTATQCF. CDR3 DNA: TGCAGCGTGACAGGGGCCGACACAGCTACGCAGTGTTTT.